These 15 T cell receptor beta chains were all obtained from the same sample, sequenced in a study of chemoradiotherapy in HPV16-positive cancers. Clones were sequenced by immunoSEQ multiplex PCR, and TCRdb holds only the in-frame ones, with some missing. The sample has thousands of clones, approximately 80% seen once. Sequenced here: tumor tissue, sampled from a patient who underwent chemoradiotherapy. The receptors stem from a human donor with HPV-associated anogenital cancer.

The V call is TRBV28, the J call TRBJ1-4; 9 positions agree with TRBD1. Trimming removed 2 bases from V and 6 bases from J; junction bases left unmatched: 4. Germline lookup yields CDR1 MDHEN and CDR2 SYDVKM. This CDR3 contains 15 residues. This CDR3 reads CASSLPRTGDEKLFF. CDR3 sequence (DNA): TGTGCCAGCAGTTTACCCAGGACAGGGGATGAAAAACTGTTTTTT.

The J gene is TRBJ1-2, the V gene TRBV10-2, with unresolved D. V was clipped by 4 bases and J by 4 bases, with 7 bases between them. The CDR3 extends over 12 amino acids. Germline V gene data show CDR1 as WSHSY and CDR2 as SAAADI. As DNA, the CDR3 is TGCGCCAGCAGTGTAGGGATCTATGGCTACACCTTC. Protein: CASSVGIYGYTF.

The chain has TRBV6-1 and TRBJ2-3; 9 bases fit TRBD2. This CDR3 is built from 16 residues. The germline gives CDR1 MNHNS, CDR2 SASEGT. The V segment lost 3 bases and the J segment 1 base; nucleotides outside the gene matches: 5. The CDR3 DNA is TGTGCCAGCAGTGAGTCGATAGCGGGGGGCACAGATACGCAGTATTTT. The encoded protein is CASSESIAGGTDTQYF.

The gene calls are TRBV9 and TRBJ2-5; 9 bases fit TRBD2. With V trimmed by 3 bases and J by 1 base, 1 base remained unmatched. Germline CDR1 reads SGDLS; CDR2 reads YYNGEE. The CDR3 consists of 14 residues. CDR3 sequence: CASSETSGQETQYF. The CDR3 DNA reads as TGTGCCAGCAGCGAGACTAGCGGCCAAGAGACCCAGTACTTC.

V gene TRBV6-5 combines with J gene TRBJ1-1; 7 bases map to TRBD1. Per the germline V gene, CDR1 is MNHEY and CDR2 is SVGAGI. V shed 6 bases, J shed 1 base, and the junction held 5 bases outside the gene matches. This CDR3 is 14 amino acids long. In DNA form, the CDR3 reads TGTGCCAGCAGCCTACAGGGGACGAACACTGAAGCTTTCTTT. This gives the protein CASSLQGTNTEAFF.

CDR3 sequence (DNA): TGTGCCAGCTCTTCCGGACTTCTCCAAGAGACCCAGTACTTC. Translated: CASSSGLLQETQYF. The chain recombines TRBV18 with TRBJ2-5; D may be TRBD2 (5 bases). Per germline, CDR1 KGHSH and CDR2 LQKENI. The CDR3 totals 14 residues. V lost 6 bases, J lost 1 base, and 12 bases lay in between.

This clone was seen a handful of times. V is TRBV7-3 and J is TRBJ2-3, with 7 bases identical to TRBD1. Per the germline V gene, CDR1 is SGHTA and CDR2 is FQGTGA. V gave up 5 bases and J gave up 6 bases; unmatched junction bases: 11. The CDR3 loop spans 15 amino acids. The CDR3 reads CASSPTTGPRDTQYF. As DNA, the CDR3 is TGTGCCAGCAGCCCAACGACAGGGCCTAGGGATACGCAGTATTTT.

This clone has only a few counts. The J gene is TRBJ2-1, the V gene TRBV14; D unclear. Trimming took off 0 bases at V and 12 bases at J, with 9 bases between the two ends. The V gene's germline CDR1 is SGHDN and CDR2 FVKESK. CDR3 length: 12 residues. The CDR3 spells CASSQDVGRQFF. In DNA form, the CDR3 reads TGTGCCAGCAGCCAAGATGTTGGGCGGCAGTTCTTC.

The chain is built from TRBV5-4 and TRBJ2-5; 11 bases are shared with TRBD2. CDR3 length: 14 amino acids. Germline V gene data show CDR1 as SGHNT and CDR2 as YYREEE (reference sequence). The V gene end was trimmed by 2 bases and the J gene end by 5 bases; junction bases not matched to a gene: 2. The CDR3 nucleotides read TGTGCCAGCAGCTTTAGCGGGGGGGCGGAGACCCAGTACTTC. Amino acid sequence: CASSFSGGAETQYF.

In its sample, this clone is large. The V and J genes are TRBV30 and TRBJ1-5; D uncertain. Trimming cost V 3 bases and J 3 bases, with 9 bases left between them. The CDR3 is made up of 13 amino acids. Germline loops: CDR1 GTSNPN, CDR2 SVGIG (reference sequence). The chain's CDR3 is CAWRDGYNQPQHF. CDR3 bases: TGTGCCTGGAGGGACGGCTACAATCAGCCCCAGCATTTT.

This clone was picked up one time. V usage is TRBV18 and J usage is TRBJ2-2, with D possibly being TRBD1 (5 bases). The CDR3 length is 15 residues. Germline V gene sequence: CDR1 KGHSH, CDR2 LQKENI. V was shortened by 3 bases and J by 4 bases, with 12 bases between the two germline ends. CDR3 residues: CASSPRRTITGELFF. In nucleotides, the CDR3 is TGTGCCAGCTCACCCCGAAGGACAATCACCGGGGAGCTGTTTTTT.

The chain links TRBV5-5 to TRBJ2-2; the D is unclear. This CDR3 is built from 13 residues. Germline V gives CDR1 SGHKS, CDR2 YYEKEE (reference sequence). V gave up 3 bases and J gave up 1 base, with 4 bases separating them. CDR3 protein: CASSSENTGELFF. The CDR3 coding sequence is TGTGCCAGCAGCTCTGAGAACACCGGGGAGCTGTTTTTT.

This clone is termed large. V and J are TRBV5-1 and TRBJ2-6; TRBD1 matches at 8 bases. CDR1 SGHRS and CDR2 YFSETQ come from the germline V gene. CDR3 length: 15 residues. V lost 3 bases, J lost 4 bases, and 3 bases stayed unmatched. In DNA form, the CDR3 reads TGCGCCAGCAGCTCGACAGGGGCAGGGGCCAACGTCCTGACTTTC. It encodes CASSSTGAGANVLTF.

The chain couples TRBV4-2 to TRBJ2-3; 10 nucleotides match TRBD2. The V and J ends lost 0 bases and 0 bases, in that order; junction bases with no gene match: 12. Germline CDR1 LGHNA, CDR2 YNFKEQ. The CDR3 sequence is 20 residues long. The CDR3 DNA reads TGTGCCAGCAGCCAAGAACCGGCTAGCGGGGGCCGTGGTAGCACAGATACGCAGTATTTT. Amino acid sequence: CASSQEPASGGRGSTDTQYF.

This chain connects TRBV5-1 to TRBJ2-7; TRBD2 might be the D (6 bases). Trimming cost V 0 bases and J 1 base, with 8 bases left between them. CDR1 is SGHRS and CDR2 is YFSETQ in the germline V gene. CDR3 length: 14 residues. For the CDR3, the DNA is TGCGCCAGCAGCTTGGGGGAGGAATCCTACGAGCAGTACTTC. Its translation is CASSLGEESYEQYF.